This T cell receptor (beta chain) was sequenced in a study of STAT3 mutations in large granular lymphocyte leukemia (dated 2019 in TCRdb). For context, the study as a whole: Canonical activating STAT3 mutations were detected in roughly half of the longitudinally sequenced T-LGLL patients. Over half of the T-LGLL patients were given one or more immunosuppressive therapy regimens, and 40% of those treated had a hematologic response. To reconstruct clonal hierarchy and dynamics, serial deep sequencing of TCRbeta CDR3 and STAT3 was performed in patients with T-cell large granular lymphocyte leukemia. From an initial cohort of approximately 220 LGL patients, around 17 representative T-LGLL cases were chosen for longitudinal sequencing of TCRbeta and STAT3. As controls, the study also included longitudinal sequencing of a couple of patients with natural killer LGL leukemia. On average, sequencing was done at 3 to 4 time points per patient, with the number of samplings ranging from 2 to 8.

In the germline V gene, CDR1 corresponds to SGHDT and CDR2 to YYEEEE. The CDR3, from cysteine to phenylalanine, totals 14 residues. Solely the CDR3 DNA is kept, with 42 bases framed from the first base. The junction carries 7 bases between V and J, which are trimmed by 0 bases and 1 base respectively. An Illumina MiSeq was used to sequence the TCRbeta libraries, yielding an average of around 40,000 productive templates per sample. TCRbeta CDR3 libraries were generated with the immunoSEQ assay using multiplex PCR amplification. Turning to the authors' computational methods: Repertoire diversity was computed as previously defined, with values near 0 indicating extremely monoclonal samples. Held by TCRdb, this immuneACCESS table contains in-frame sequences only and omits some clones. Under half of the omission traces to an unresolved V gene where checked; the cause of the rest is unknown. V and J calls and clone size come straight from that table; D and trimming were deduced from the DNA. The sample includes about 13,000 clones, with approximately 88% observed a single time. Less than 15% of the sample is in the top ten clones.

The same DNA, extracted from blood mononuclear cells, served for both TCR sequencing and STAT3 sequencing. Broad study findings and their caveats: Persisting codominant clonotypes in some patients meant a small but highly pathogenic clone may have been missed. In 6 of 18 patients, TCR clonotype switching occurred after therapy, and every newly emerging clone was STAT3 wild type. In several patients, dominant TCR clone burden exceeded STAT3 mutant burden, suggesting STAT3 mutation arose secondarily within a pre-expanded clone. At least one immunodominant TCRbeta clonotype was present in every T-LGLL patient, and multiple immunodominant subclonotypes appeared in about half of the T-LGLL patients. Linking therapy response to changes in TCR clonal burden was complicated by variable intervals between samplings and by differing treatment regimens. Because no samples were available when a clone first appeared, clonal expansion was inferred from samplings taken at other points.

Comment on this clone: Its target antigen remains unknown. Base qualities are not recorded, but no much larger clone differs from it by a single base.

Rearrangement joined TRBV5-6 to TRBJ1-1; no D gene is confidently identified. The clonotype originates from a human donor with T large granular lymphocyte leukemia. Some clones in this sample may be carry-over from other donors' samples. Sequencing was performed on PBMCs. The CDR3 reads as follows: CASSLVQRNTEAFF. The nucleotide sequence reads TGTGCCAGCAGCTTGGTCCAAAGGAACACTGAAGCTTTCTTT.